A selection of T cell receptor beta chains follows, all from one sample in a study of blood T cells in healthy people across ages. TCRdb ran MiXCR on the 5' RACE reads and lists one entry per CDR3 protein. The data contain 700,000 to 950,000 distinct CDR3 sequences, approximately 39% of them seen just once; the ten biggest clones take up 20% to 25%. Sequenced: blood. Receptors were obtained from a woman aged 55-69 years in good health. Each CDR3 is given with its conserved first and last residue. The D gene is left open where the match is weak. For some rows the clone size is stated as once, few or many, or as a class when expanded; others skip it.

CASSQVMVDTQYF	TGCGCCAGCAGCCAAGTTATGGTAGATACGCAGTATTTT	-	TRBV4-3	TRBJ2-3	-
CASSVQLAGVRETQYF	TGTGCCAGCAGCGTACAACTAGCGGGGGTACGGGAGACCCAGTACTTC	TRBD2	TRBV9	TRBJ2-5	-
CASSVDRTSRGGDTQYF	TGTGCCAGCAGCGTCGATAGGACTAGCCGAGGGGGAGATACGCAGTATTTT	TRBD2	TRBV9	TRBJ2-3	few
CASSAQEGTEAFF	TGTGCCAGCAGCGCACAAGAGGGGACTGAAGCTTTCTTT	-	TRBV7-2	TRBJ1-1	-
CASSVFSGSSYNEQFF	TGTGCCAGCAGCGTCTTTAGCGGGAGCTCCTACAATGAGCAGTTCTTC	TRBD2	TRBV9	TRBJ2-1	few
CASREQRMPLHF	TGTGCCAGCAGGGAACAGCGGATGCCCCTCCACTTT	-	TRBV6-5	TRBJ1-6	-
CASSLIRDPYEQYF	TGTGCCAGCAGTTTAATCAGGGATCCGTACGAGCAGTACTTC	-	TRBV27	TRBJ2-7	-
CASSVSAADTQYF	TGTGCCAGCAGCGTAAGCGCAGCAGATACGCAGTATTTT	-	TRBV9	TRBJ2-3	-
CASSRKDGGVEAFF	TGTGCCAGCAGTAGAAAGGACGGTGGGGTAGAAGCTTTCTTT	-	TRBV2	TRBJ1-1	-
CAWSAPPSGRYQETQYF	TGTGCCTGGAGTGCCCCGCCTAGCGGGCGGTACCAAGAGACCCAGTACTTC	TRBD2	TRBV30	TRBJ2-5	-
CASSSGPGGNEQFF	TGTGCCAGCAGCAGCGGGCCAGGGGGCAATGAGCAGTTCTTC	-	TRBV5-1	TRBJ2-1	few
CASKRQGADGYTF	TGTGCCAGCAAACGACAGGGGGCCGATGGCTACACCTTC	TRBD1	TRBV28	TRBJ1-2	-
CATTGSGVHEQFF	TGTGCCACCACGGGATCTGGAGTCCATGAGCAGTTCTTC	-	TRBV24-1	TRBJ2-1	once
CASSYRGSNYEQYF	TGTGCCAGCAGTTATCGCGGCAGCAACTACGAGCAGTACTTC	-	TRBV6-2/TRBV6-3	TRBJ2-7	-
CTSSSEVSGSVYEQYF	TGTACCAGCAGCTCCGAAGTTAGCGGGAGTGTCTACGAGCAGTACTTC	TRBD2	TRBV7-2	TRBJ2-7	-
CASSEGQGGGYEQYF	TGTGCCAGCAGTGAGGGACAGGGAGGGGGATACGAGCAGTACTTC	TRBD1	TRBV6-5	TRBJ2-7	few
CASREGIYEQYF	TGTGCCAGCAGAGAAGGGATATACGAGCAGTACTTC	-	TRBV28	TRBJ2-7	-
CAICKLAGGDEQFF	TGTGCCATCTGTAAACTAGCGGGAGGCGATGAGCAGTTCTTC	TRBD2	TRBV10-3	TRBJ2-1	many
CATATGGPGDEQFF	TGTGCCACGGCGACAGGGGGCCCGGGGGATGAGCAGTTCTTC	TRBD1	TRBV3-1	TRBJ2-1	-
CASSLGGNTGELFF	TGTGCCAGCAGTTTGGGCGGGAACACCGGGGAGCTGTTTTTT	-	TRBV12-3/TRBV12-4	TRBJ2-2	many
CASSLNGGEDEQFF	TGTGCCAGCAGCTTGAATGGAGGGGAGGATGAGCAGTTCTTC	-	TRBV7-9	TRBJ2-1	-
CSARDLYADTQYF	TGCAGTGCTAGAGACCTTTACGCAGATACGCAGTATTTT	-	TRBV20-1	TRBJ2-3	few
CASSYRDRDYNEQFF	TGTGCCAGCAGCTACCGGGACAGGGACTACAATGAGCAGTTCTTC	TRBD1	TRBV7-8	TRBJ2-1	-
CSARVGMFGASYGYTF	TGCAGTGCTAGAGTCGGGATGTTCGGCGCCTCCTATGGCTACACCTTC	-	TRBV20-1	TRBJ1-2	-
CAISESGASGFSYEQYF	TGTGCCATCAGTGAGTCAGGAGCTAGCGGATTCTCCTACGAGCAGTACTTC	TRBD2	TRBV10-3	TRBJ2-7	-
CASSLFLAGGGSSYNEQFF	TGTGCCAGCAGCTTGTTTTTAGCGGGGGGGGGGAGCTCCTACAATGAGCAGTTCTTC	TRBD2	TRBV7-9	TRBJ2-1	-
CASSFPGNTIYF	TGTGCCAGCAGTTTCCCCGGTAACACCATATATTTT	-	TRBV12-3/TRBV12-4	TRBJ1-3	few
CASSPMGGLSSYEQYF	TGTGCCAGCAGTCCCATGGGGGGGCTTAGCTCCTACGAGCAGTACTTC	-	TRBV28	TRBJ2-7	-
CASSPPGITEKLFF	TGTGCCAGCTCACCACCGGGTATCACTGAAAAACTGTTTTTT	-	TRBV18	TRBJ1-4	-
CSAASSGGAGGQYF	TGCAGTGCCGCATCTAGCGGGGGGGCCGGTGGGCAGTACTTC	TRBD2	TRBV20-1	TRBJ2-5	once
CATSDLRNEQFF	TGTGCCACCAGTGATTTGCGCAATGAGCAGTTCTTC	-	TRBV24-1	TRBJ2-1	many
CRGLAGGPSTDTQYF	TGCAGGGGACTAGCGGGGGGCCCTAGCACAGATACGCAGTATTTT	TRBD2	TRBV20-1	TRBJ2-3	-
CASSVGARVEQFF	TGTGCCAGCAGCGTAGGTGCGCGGGTTGAGCAGTTCTTC	-	TRBV11-2	TRBJ2-1	-
CGGLRDNSYEQYF	TGCGGCGGACTCCGGGACAACTCCTACGAGCAGTACTTC	-	TRBV29-1	TRBJ2-7	few
CSASGLAGYETQYF	TGCAGTGCCAGTGGACTAGCGGGGTACGAGACCCAGTACTTC	TRBD2	TRBV20-1	TRBJ2-5	few
CASSQAGSGFRTDTQYF	TGTGCCAGCAGCCAAGCGGGCAGCGGTTTTCGCACAGATACGCAGTATTTT	-	TRBV3-1	TRBJ2-3	few
CAISDGRNNEQFF	TGTGCCATCAGTGACGGCAGGAACAATGAGCAGTTCTTC	-	TRBV10-3	TRBJ2-1	few
CASSEGRYNEQFF	TGTGCCAGCAGCGAGGGACGGTACAATGAGCAGTTCTTC	-	TRBV7-8	TRBJ2-1	-
CASSAHSSYEQYF	TGTGCCAGCAGTGCTCACAGTTCCTACGAGCAGTACTTC	-	TRBV2	TRBJ2-7	-
CASSRTGKTEQYF	TGTGCCAGCAGTCGGACAGGGAAGACCGAGCAGTACTTC	TRBD1	TRBV12-3/TRBV12-4	TRBJ2-7	few
CSVVDRSEEKLFF	TGCAGCGTTGTAGACAGGTCGGAGGAAAAACTGTTTTTT	-	TRBV29-1	TRBJ1-4	-
CAILGTGDTEAFF	TGTGCCATCTTAGGGACAGGGGACACTGAAGCTTTCTTT	TRBD1	TRBV10-3	TRBJ1-1	few
CASKPRQDYGGPNEKLFF	TGTGCCAGCAAGCCTCGACAGGACTATGGAGGGCCTAATGAAAAACTGTTTTTT	-	TRBV6-1	TRBJ1-4	once
CANSQLEGMRRQYF	TGTGCCAACAGCCAACTCGAGGGGATGAGGCGGCAGTACTTC	-	TRBV14	TRBJ2-5	-
CSASPLPGDSRQPQHF	TGCAGTGCTAGCCCTCTCCCAGGGGACTCTAGGCAGCCCCAGCATTTT	-	TRBV20-1	TRBJ1-5	-
CASSYREGSGYTF	TGTGCCAGCAGCTACCGAGAGGGCTCGGGCTACACCTTC	-	TRBV5-5	TRBJ1-2	-
CASSLSRVAEQYF	TGTGCCAGCAGTTTGTCCAGGGTTGCCGAGCAGTACTTC	-	TRBV28	TRBJ2-7	few
CASNPTGVGDGYTF	TGTGCCAGCAACCCGACAGGGGTAGGCGATGGCTACACCTTC	TRBD1	TRBV25-1	TRBJ1-2	few
CASSLTGAGNSYEQYF	TGTGCCAGCAGCTTAACGGGGGCGGGAAACTCCTACGAGCAGTACTTC	-	TRBV7-3	TRBJ2-7	-
CASSLDPSGVGVYNEQFF	TGTGCCAGCAGCTTAGACCCTAGCGGAGTGGGGGTGTACAATGAGCAGTTCTTC	TRBD2	TRBV7-3	TRBJ2-1	-
CASSWQTGRTYNEQFF	TGTGCCAGCAGTTGGCAGACAGGTAGAACCTACAATGAGCAGTTCTTC	-	TRBV6-2/TRBV6-3	TRBJ2-1	few
CASSFSGEASGNIQYF	TGCGCCAGCAGCTTCTCCGGTGAAGCCAGCGGAAACATTCAGTACTTC	-	TRBV5-1	TRBJ2-4	-
CALAGLREQFF	TGTGCCCTAGCTGGGCTGCGGGAGCAGTTCTTC	-	TRBV30	TRBJ2-1	few
CSARDSGQWKGKLFF	TGCAGTGCTAGAGATTCGGGACAGTGGAAGGGAAAACTGTTTTTT	TRBD1	TRBV20-1	TRBJ1-4	-
CSARDPSREQYF	TGCAGTGCTAGAGATCCCTCGCGGGAGCAGTACTTC	TRBD2	TRBV20-1	TRBJ2-5	few
CASSEEGPGTQYF	TGTGCCAGCAGTGAGGAGGGGCCAGGTACGCAGTATTTT	-	TRBV2	TRBJ2-3	-